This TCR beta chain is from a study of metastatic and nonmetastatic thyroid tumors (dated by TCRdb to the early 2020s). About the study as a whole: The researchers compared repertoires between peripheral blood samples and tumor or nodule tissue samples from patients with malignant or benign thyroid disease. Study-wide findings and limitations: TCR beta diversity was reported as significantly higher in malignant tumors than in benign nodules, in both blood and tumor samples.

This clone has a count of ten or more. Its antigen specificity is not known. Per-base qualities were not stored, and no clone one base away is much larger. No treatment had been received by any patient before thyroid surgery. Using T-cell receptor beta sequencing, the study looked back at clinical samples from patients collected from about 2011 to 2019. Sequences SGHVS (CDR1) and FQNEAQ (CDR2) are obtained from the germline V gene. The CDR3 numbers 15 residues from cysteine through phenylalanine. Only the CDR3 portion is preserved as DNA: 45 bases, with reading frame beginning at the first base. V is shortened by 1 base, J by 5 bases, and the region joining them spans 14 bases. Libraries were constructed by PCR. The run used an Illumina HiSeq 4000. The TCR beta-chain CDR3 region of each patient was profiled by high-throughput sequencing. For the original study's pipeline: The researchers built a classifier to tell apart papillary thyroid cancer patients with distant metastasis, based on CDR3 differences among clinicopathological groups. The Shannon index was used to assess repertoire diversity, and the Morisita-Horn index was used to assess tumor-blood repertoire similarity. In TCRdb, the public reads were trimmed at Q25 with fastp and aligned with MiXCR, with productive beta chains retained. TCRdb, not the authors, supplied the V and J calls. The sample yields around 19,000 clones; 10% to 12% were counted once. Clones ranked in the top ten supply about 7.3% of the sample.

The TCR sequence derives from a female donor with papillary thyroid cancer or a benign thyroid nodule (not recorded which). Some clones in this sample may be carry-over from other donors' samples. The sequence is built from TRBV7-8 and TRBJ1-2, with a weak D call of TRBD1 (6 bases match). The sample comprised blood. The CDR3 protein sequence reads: CASSLDPRDTYGYTF. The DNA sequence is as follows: TGTGCCAGCAGCTTAGACCCCCGGGACACGTATGGCTACACCTTC.